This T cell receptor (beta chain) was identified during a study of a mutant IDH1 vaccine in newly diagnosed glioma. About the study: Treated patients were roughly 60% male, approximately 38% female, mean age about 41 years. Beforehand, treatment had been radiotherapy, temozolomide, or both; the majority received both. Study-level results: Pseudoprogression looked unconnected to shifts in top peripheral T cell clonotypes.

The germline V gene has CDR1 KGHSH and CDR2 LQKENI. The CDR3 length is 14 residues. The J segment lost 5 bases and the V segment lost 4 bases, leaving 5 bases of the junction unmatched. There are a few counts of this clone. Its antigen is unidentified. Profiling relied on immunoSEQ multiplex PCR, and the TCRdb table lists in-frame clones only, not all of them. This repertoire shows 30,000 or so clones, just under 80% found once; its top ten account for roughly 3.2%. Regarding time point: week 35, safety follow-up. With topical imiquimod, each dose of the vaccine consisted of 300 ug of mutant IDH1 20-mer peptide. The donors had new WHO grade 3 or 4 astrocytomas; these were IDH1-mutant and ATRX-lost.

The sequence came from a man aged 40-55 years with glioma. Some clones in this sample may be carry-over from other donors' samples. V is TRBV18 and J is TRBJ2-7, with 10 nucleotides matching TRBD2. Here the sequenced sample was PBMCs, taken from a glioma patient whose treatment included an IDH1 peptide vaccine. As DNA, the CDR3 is TGTGCCAGCTCACAACTCGGGACTAGCGACGAGCAGTACTTC. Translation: CASSQLGTSDEQYF.